This TCR beta chain was sequenced during a study of blood T cells in healthy people across ages. Isolation recovered at least 7 million PBMCs from every sample. Unmatched junction bases numbered 14, after V lost 6 bases and J lost 13 bases. The CDR3 totals 14 residues. Germline lookup yields CDR1 MNHNY and CDR2 SVGAGI (reference sequence). The study's findings and limits: Across samples, TCR beta diversity tracked strongly with naive T cell percentage.

For the second PCR, which ran for roughly 6 to 12 cycles, a sample-barcoded 5' primer and a J-beta primer mix were used. TCRdb processed the 5' RACE reads anew with MiXCR; each CDR3 protein has one entry. This table has 1,800,000 or so distinct CDR3 sequences, 35% to 50% appearing once. Concerning this clonotype: Its specificity is unknown.

The receptor comes from a human donor in good health. The V call is TRBV6-6, the J call TRBJ2-1; 8 bases align to TRBD2. Specimen: blood. CDR3 coding DNA: TGTGCCAGCAGCTCCGGACTAGCAGAAGAGACCCAGTTCTTC. Its translation is CASSSGLAEETQFF.